This TCR beta chain was recorded in a study of T cell responses to AZD1222 COVID-19 vaccine. As to this clone: Its matching antigen is unknown.

Generated by immunoSEQ multiplex PCR, the TCRdb table keeps only in-frame clones and is missing some. This repertoire shows some 120,000 clones, 80% to 90% found once; its top ten account for approximately 12%. Germline V gene sequence: CDR1 LGHDT, CDR2 YNNKEL (reference sequence). Between the trimmed V and J ends, which lost 3 bases and 2 bases, there was a span of 2 bases. CDR3 length equals 12 residues. Findings and caveats of the study: Samples come after the peak T cell response, not at day 14. Clonal diversity was possibly underestimated, and white British individuals and females predominated among donors. Spike-specific TCR breadth and depth rose after two AZD1222 doses.

This TCR was recovered from an adult in good health. Sequencing was performed on peripheral blood, taken on day 0 of MenACWY control vaccination. This sequence joins TRBV3-1 (or the pseudogene TRBV3-2) and TRBJ1-3; no firm D call. CDR3 bases: TGTGCCAGCAGCCAGGCTGGAAACACCATATATTTT. This gives the protein CASSQAGNTIYF.